The rows below give T cell receptor beta chains drawn from one sample of a study of T cell repertoires in cytomegalovirus infection. Their antigens are not known. TCRdb processed the reads anew with MiXCR; each CDR3 protein has one entry. The table includes approximately 990,000 distinct CDR3 sequences, around 30% detected once. The sequenced sample was cultured CD8+ T cells from PBMCs, obtained from culture after CMV antigen stimulation. The receptors were sampled from a human donor in good health (CMV status not recorded). Some clones in this sample may be carry-over from other donors' samples. The CDR3 runs from the conserved cysteine through the conserved F or W. The order of the fields is CDR3 protein, J gene, V gene.

CASSGLAGGLRDTQYF TRBJ2-3 TRBV7-4
CAISESGQSMVYEQYF TRBJ2-7 TRBV10-3
CSVEERNGYTF TRBJ1-2 TRBV29-1
CASSRTWTGGNLMPNVLTF TRBJ2-6 TRBV12-3/TRBV12-4
CASSLKAEAFF TRBJ1-1 TRBV7-9
CASRPSGGAPQETQYF TRBJ2-5 TRBV5-1
CASSSAGARTEAFF TRBJ1-1 TRBV7-6
CAIRVGDRGTSEAFF TRBJ1-1 TRBV10-3
CASSLAPRDETQYF TRBJ2-5 TRBV7-6
CASGFGTVRNVSEAFF TRBJ1-1 TRBV12-5
CASSRPPGRGRSDTQYF TRBJ2-3 TRBV27
CASSIGRGRTEAFF TRBJ1-1 TRBV19